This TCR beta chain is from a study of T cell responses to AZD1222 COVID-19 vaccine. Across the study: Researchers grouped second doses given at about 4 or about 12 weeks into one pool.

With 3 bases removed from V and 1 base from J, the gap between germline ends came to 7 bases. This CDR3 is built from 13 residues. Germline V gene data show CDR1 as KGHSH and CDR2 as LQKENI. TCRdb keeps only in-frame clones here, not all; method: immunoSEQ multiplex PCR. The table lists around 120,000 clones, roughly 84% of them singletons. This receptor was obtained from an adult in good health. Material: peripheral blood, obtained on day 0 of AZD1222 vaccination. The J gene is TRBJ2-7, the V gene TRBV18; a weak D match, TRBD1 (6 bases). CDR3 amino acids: CASSPGHSYEQYF. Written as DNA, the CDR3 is TGTGCCAGCTCACCGGGACATTCCTACGAGCAGTACTTC.